This T cell receptor beta chain was sequenced in a study of shared clonotypes between healthy human individuals. V shed 5 bases and J shed 2 bases, with 16 bases lying between them. The CDR3 has 15 residues. Germline assignment: CDR1 SGHRS and CDR2 YFSETQ. Findings and caveats of the study: Richness estimates generally favored naive over memory subsets. Non-shared clonotypes were found to have lower generation probabilities than the clonotypes that were shared by all four of the sorted-subset donors.

The investigators split CD4+ cells into a CD45RA+ naive subset and a CD45RA-negative memory subset. On this clone itself: The antigen is undetermined.

The protocol was immunoSEQ multiplex PCR, while the TCRdb copy is restricted to in-frame clones and leaves out a portion. Found here are some 360,000 clones, less than 75% of them singletons; the top ten hold 8% to 13%. V gene TRBV5-1 combines with J gene TRBJ2-5, with a weak D call TRBD2 (6 bases). Sequencing input: memory CD4+ T cells sorted from blood. Described subset: CD45RA-negative fraction. The receptor was derived from a man under 40 in good health. In nucleotides, the CDR3 is TGCGCCAGCAGTTCGGAGGGTCGACAGCAAGAGACCCAGTACTTC. Translation: CASSSEGRQQETQYF.